Described below is a single T cell receptor (beta chain) sequence and its context. The antigen remains undetermined. Germline V gene sequence: CDR1 SGHTA, CDR2 FQGNSA. This CDR3 has 14 residues. V shed 4 bases and J shed 4 bases, with 11 bases lying between them. It was with 60 Vbeta and 13 Jbeta primers that the PCR ran. Data came from immunoSEQ multiplex PCR; TCRdb stores just in-frame clones and leaves some out. The sample records over 150,000 clones, about three quarters being singletons. This sample was taken from a study of cytomegalovirus exposure and HLA in healthy donors. Notes on the study in general: Both high specificity and high sensitivity reportedly marked the classifier's diagnosis of cytomegalovirus status.

This chain joins TRBV7-2 and TRBJ1-3, with D unresolved. Sequenced: PBMCs. This clonotype was sampled from a woman between 50 and 59 years old in good health and CMV-seropositive. This CDR3 is CASSSVGWGNTIYF. The CDR3 nucleotides are TGTGCCAGCAGCTCCGTCGGGTGGGGAAACACCATATATTTT.